This T cell receptor beta chain was identified in a study of shared clonotypes between healthy human individuals. CDR1 SGHDT and CDR2 YYEEEE come from the germline V gene. CDR3 length: 17 residues. V was clipped by 1 base and J by 0 bases, with 14 bases between them. The repertoire was sequenced with immunoSEQ multiplex PCR; TCRdb's copy has only in-frame clones and lacks some. Of 780,000 or so clones in the sample, 72% were seen once. Whole-study results and caveats: For naive CD4 cells, roughly 5% of clonotypes were shared across a handful of donors.

Of note for this clone: Its cognate antigen is unknown.

The TCR was taken from a woman in her 30s in good health. The chain couples TRBV5-6 to TRBJ1-5, with D uncertain. Input material: memory CD4+ T cells sorted from blood. The subset is: CD45RA-negative fraction. DNA for the CDR3: TGTGCCAGCAGCTTGTATCGAATCAGGAATAGCAATCAGCCCCAGCATTTT. Encoded protein: CASSLYRIRNSNQPQHF.